A selection of T cell receptor beta chains follows, all from one sample in a study of CD8 T cells in ankylosing spondylitis. TCRdb analysed the 5' RACE reads with MiXCR anew, one entry per CDR3 protein. The sample yields around 150,000 distinct CDR3 sequences, 7% to 8% seen once. The sample was blood, either unsorted or a sorted T cell fraction (not recorded which). Receptors originate from a female donor with ankylosing spondylitis or in good health (not recorded which). The CDR3 runs from the conserved cysteine through the conserved F or W. D genes are given only for firm matches. Clone sizes are given selectively: once, few, many, or a class where the clone is expanded.

CDR3 length: 13
D gene: -
V gene: TRBV7-2
clone size: many
J gene: TRBJ2-5
CDR3 DNA: TGTGCCAGCAGCGTCATACCTTCGGAGACCCAGTACTTC
CDR3 protein: CASSVIPSETQYF

CDR3 length: 14
D gene: -
V gene: TRBV28
clone size: many
J gene: TRBJ2-7
CDR3 DNA: TGTGCCAGCAGTTTACGACAGTCGAGGAACGAGCAGTACTTC
CDR3 protein: CASSLRQSRNEQYF

CDR3 length: 19
D gene: -
V gene: TRBV5-1
clone size: many
J gene: TRBJ2-2
CDR3 DNA: TGCGCCAGCAGCTCGGGCGCCTACCTTCGGACGGGGCGGACCGGGGAGCTGTTTTTT
CDR3 protein: CASSSGAYLRTGRTGELFF

CDR3 length: 14
D gene: -
V gene: TRBV7-9
clone size: few
J gene: TRBJ2-3
CDR3 DNA: TGTGCCAGCAGCTTGGGGGGGCGTGGAGATACGCAGTATTTT
CDR3 protein: CASSLGGRGDTQYF

CDR3 length: 14
D gene: TRBD1
V gene: TRBV7-2
clone size: many
J gene: TRBJ2-7
CDR3 DNA: TGTGCCAGCAGCTCATGGGACAGTTACTACGAGCAGTACTTC
CDR3 protein: CASSSWDSYYEQYF

CDR3 length: 14
D gene: -
V gene: TRBV24-1
clone size: many
J gene: TRBJ1-2
CDR3 DNA: TGTGCCACCAGTGATGCGGGGCTTCGGTATGGCTACACCTTC
CDR3 protein: CATSDAGLRYGYTF

CDR3 length: 16
D gene: -
V gene: TRBV20-1
clone size: many
J gene: TRBJ1-6
CDR3 DNA: TGCAGTGCTAGAGACAGGGAGGCCCGTACTAATTCACCCCTCCACTTT
CDR3 protein: CSARDREARTNSPLHF

CDR3 length: 13
D gene: -
V gene: TRBV20-1
clone size: many
J gene: TRBJ2-3
CDR3 DNA: TGCAGTGCTAGAATGGCAGGGGCGGATACGCAGTATTTT
CDR3 protein: CSARMAGADTQYF

CDR3 length: 16
D gene: -
V gene: TRBV27
clone size: -
J gene: TRBJ2-7
CDR3 DNA: TGTGCCAGCAGTTTATCAGGGTACCCCCACGTATCCGAGCAGTACTTC
CDR3 protein: CASSLSGYPHVSEQYF

CDR3 length: 13
D gene: -
V gene: TRBV18
clone size: -
J gene: TRBJ2-5
CDR3 DNA: TGTGCCAGCTCGATACAGGGATGGGAGACCCAGTACTTC
CDR3 protein: CASSIQGWETQYF

CDR3 length: 16
D gene: -
V gene: TRBV12-3/TRBV12-4
clone size: many
J gene: TRBJ2-3
CDR3 DNA: TGTGCCAGCAGTTTCGGGGGGCCTAGCTTGTCCGATACGCAGTATTTT
CDR3 protein: CASSFGGPSLSDTQYF

CDR3 length: 14
D gene: -
V gene: TRBV12-3/TRBV12-4
clone size: many
J gene: TRBJ2-3
CDR3 DNA: TGTGCCAGCAGTCCACAGAGATACACAGATACGCAGTATTTT
CDR3 protein: CASSPQRYTDTQYF

CDR3 length: 14
D gene: -
V gene: TRBV7-2
clone size: -
J gene: TRBJ2-7
CDR3 DNA: TGTGCCAGCAGCTTAGGGCCTCGCGGTAACGAGCAGTACTTC
CDR3 protein: CASSLGPRGNEQYF

CDR3 length: 16
D gene: -
V gene: TRBV20-1
clone size: many
J gene: TRBJ2-7
CDR3 DNA: TGCAGTGCTAGGGCCGTTGCTAGCGCGAGCTCCTACGAGCAGTACTTC
CDR3 protein: CSARAVASASSYEQYF

CDR3 length: 17
D gene: -
V gene: TRBV3-1
clone size: few
J gene: TRBJ2-1
CDR3 DNA: TGTGCCAGCACCGCGAGGGGAGCGGGTCCCTCCTACAATGAGCAGTTCTTC
CDR3 protein: CASTARGAGPSYNEQFF

CDR3 length: 15
D gene: -
V gene: TRBV4-3
clone size: many
J gene: TRBJ1-3
CDR3 DNA: TGCGCCAGCAGCCAAGTTGCAATCACCGGAAACACCATATATTTT
CDR3 protein: CASSQVAITGNTIYF

CDR3 length: 14
D gene: -
V gene: TRBV12-3/TRBV12-4
clone size: many
J gene: TRBJ1-1
CDR3 DNA: TGTGCCAGCAGCCCTCCCGCGAGGGGGGCAGGGGCTTTCTTT
CDR3 protein: CASSPPARGAGAFF

CDR3 length: 14
D gene: TRBD1
V gene: TRBV20-1
clone size: many
J gene: TRBJ1-1
CDR3 DNA: TGCAGTGCGGCGGGACAGAGCATGAACACTGAAGCTTTCTTT
CDR3 protein: CSAAGQSMNTEAFF

CDR3 length: 15
D gene: TRBD1
V gene: TRBV4-1
clone size: many
J gene: TRBJ2-7
CDR3 DNA: TGCGCCAGCAGCTTCACAGGGGGCAACAGTCGGGAGCAGTACTTC
CDR3 protein: CASSFTGGNSREQYF

CDR3 length: 13
D gene: -
V gene: TRBV12-3/TRBV12-4
clone size: once
J gene: TRBJ2-2
CDR3 DNA: TGTGCCAGCAGTTTAGTGGGGACCAGGGAGCTGTTTTTT
CDR3 protein: CASSLVGTRELFF

CDR3 length: 12
D gene: -
V gene: TRBV6-2/TRBV6-3
clone size: many
J gene: TRBJ1-2
CDR3 DNA: TGTGCCAGCAGTCCCACAGGGCGCGGCTACACCTTC
CDR3 protein: CASSPTGRGYTF

CDR3 length: 14
D gene: TRBD1
V gene: TRBV29-1
clone size: many
J gene: TRBJ2-2
CDR3 DNA: TGCAGCGTGGCCGGGACAGTTACAACCGGGGAGCTGTTTTTT
CDR3 protein: CSVAGTVTTGELFF

CDR3 length: 12
D gene: -
V gene: TRBV28
clone size: many
J gene: TRBJ2-7
CDR3 DNA: TGTGCCAGCAGGCAGGGATCCTACGAGCAGTACTTC
CDR3 protein: CASRQGSYEQYF

CDR3 length: 16
D gene: TRBD2
V gene: TRBV7-2
clone size: many
J gene: TRBJ2-1
CDR3 DNA: TGTGCCAGCAGCTTCCCACTAGCGGGGCACTACAATGAGCAGTTCTTC
CDR3 protein: CASSFPLAGHYNEQFF

CDR3 length: 14
D gene: -
V gene: TRBV4-3
clone size: many
J gene: TRBJ2-5
CDR3 DNA: TGCGCCAGCAGCCAAGATAGGAGGGAGGAGACCCAGTACTTC
CDR3 protein: CASSQDRREETQYF

CDR3 length: 13
D gene: TRBD2
V gene: TRBV5-1
clone size: many
J gene: TRBJ2-7
CDR3 DNA: TGCGCCAGCAGCTTGGCGGGGGGTCGCGAGCAGTACTTC
CDR3 protein: CASSLAGGREQYF

CDR3 length: 15
D gene: TRBD2
V gene: TRBV12-3/TRBV12-4
clone size: many
J gene: TRBJ2-2
CDR3 DNA: TGTGCCAGCAGTTTCGGGCGGGGGTCCACCGGGGAGCTGTTTTTT
CDR3 protein: CASSFGRGSTGELFF

CDR3 length: 14
D gene: TRBD1
V gene: TRBV12-3/TRBV12-4
clone size: many
J gene: TRBJ1-5
CDR3 DNA: TGTGCCAGCACCCCCGGACAGGCCAATCAGCCCCAGCATTTT
CDR3 protein: CASTPGQANQPQHF

CDR3 length: 13
D gene: -
V gene: TRBV4-1
clone size: -
J gene: TRBJ1-6
CDR3 DNA: TGCGTCAGCAGTGGCTTGCTTAATTCACCCCTCCACTTT
CDR3 protein: CVSSGLLNSPLHF

CDR3 length: 14
D gene: -
V gene: TRBV30
clone size: -
J gene: TRBJ2-1
CDR3 DNA: TGTGCCTGGAGTATCGGGGACCCCTACAATGAGCAGTTCTTC
CDR3 protein: CAWSIGDPYNEQFF

CDR3 length: 14
D gene: -
V gene: TRBV20-1
clone size: few
J gene: TRBJ2-6
CDR3 DNA: TGCAGTGCTCCTCCTAGCTCTGGGGCCAACGTCCTGACTTTC
CDR3 protein: CSAPPSSGANVLTF

CDR3 length: 11
D gene: -
V gene: TRBV5-1
clone size: many
J gene: TRBJ2-7
CDR3 DNA: TGCGCCAGCAGCCGATTCTACGAGCAGTACTTC
CDR3 protein: CASSRFYEQYF

CDR3 length: 19
D gene: -
V gene: TRBV4-3
clone size: -
J gene: TRBJ2-5
CDR3 DNA: TGCGCCAGCAGCCAAGAAGTCTGGGTGGTGGGTGGACGCCAGGAGACCCAGTACTTC
CDR3 protein: CASSQEVWVVGGRQETQYF

CDR3 length: 11
D gene: -
V gene: TRBV20-1
clone size: many
J gene: TRBJ1-2
CDR3 DNA: TGCAGTGCTAGCCGGGGCTATGGCTACACCTTC
CDR3 protein: CSASRGYGYTF

CDR3 length: 15
D gene: -
V gene: TRBV20-1
clone size: many
J gene: TRBJ1-5
CDR3 DNA: TGCAGTGCTAGAGATTCGGTAGCCCCCAATCAGCCCCAGCATTTT
CDR3 protein: CSARDSVAPNQPQHF

CDR3 length: 15
D gene: -
V gene: TRBV19
clone size: many
J gene: TRBJ2-7
CDR3 DNA: TGTGCCAGTAGTATTGAGCCCCAGGGGATCTACGAGCAGTACTTC
CDR3 protein: CASSIEPQGIYEQYF

CDR3 length: 17
D gene: -
V gene: TRBV28
clone size: few
J gene: TRBJ2-7
CDR3 DNA: TGTGCCAGCAGTTTAATACACCTCGGGGCGGACACCTACGAGCAGTACTTC
CDR3 protein: CASSLIHLGADTYEQYF

CDR3 length: 15
D gene: -
V gene: TRBV12-3/TRBV12-4
clone size: many
J gene: TRBJ1-1
CDR3 DNA: TGTGCCAGCAGTCCCCGGGGGACTCTGAACACTGAAGCTTTCTTT
CDR3 protein: CASSPRGTLNTEAFF

CDR3 length: 16
D gene: -
V gene: TRBV15
clone size: many
J gene: TRBJ2-4
CDR3 DNA: TGTGCCACCAGCAGAGATAAGGGGTCAGCCAAAAACATTCAGTACTTC
CDR3 protein: CATSRDKGSAKNIQYF

CDR3 length: 16
D gene: -
V gene: TRBV5-6
clone size: many
J gene: TRBJ2-3
CDR3 DNA: TGTGCCAGCAGCTTGGTTGGGCGACTTAGCACAGATACGCAGTATTTT
CDR3 protein: CASSLVGRLSTDTQYF

CDR3 length: 16
D gene: -
V gene: TRBV18
clone size: -
J gene: TRBJ1-4
CDR3 DNA: TGTGGCAGCTCACCACGGGGGGCGCGGACTAATGAAAAACTGCTTTTT
CDR3 protein: CGSSPRGARTNEKLLF

CDR3 length: 16
D gene: -
V gene: TRBV7-9
clone size: -
J gene: TRBJ1-3
CDR3 DNA: TGTGCCAGCAGCTTATTGGTCCGCAGCTTGGGGAACACCATATATTTT
CDR3 protein: CASSLLVRSLGNTIYF

CDR3 length: 17
D gene: -
V gene: TRBV7-9
clone size: few
J gene: TRBJ2-1
CDR3 DNA: TGTGCCAGCAGCTTAGGTGACTACAAGACCCAATACAATGAGCAGTTCTTC
CDR3 protein: CASSLGDYKTQYNEQFF

CDR3 length: 17
D gene: TRBD2
V gene: TRBV19
clone size: many
J gene: TRBJ2-1
CDR3 DNA: TGTGCCAGTAGTGGCGGACTAGCGGGGCACTCCTACAATGAGCAGTTCTTC
CDR3 protein: CASSGGLAGHSYNEQFF

CDR3 length: 14
D gene: -
V gene: TRBV6-5
clone size: many
J gene: TRBJ1-1
CDR3 DNA: TGTGCCAGCAGTTACGCGACAGTGAACACTGAAGCTTTCTTT
CDR3 protein: CASSYATVNTEAFF

CDR3 length: 15
D gene: TRBD1
V gene: TRBV20-1
clone size: many
J gene: TRBJ2-1
CDR3 DNA: TGCAGTGCAAACGATCCGGGACAGGAGGACGATGAGCAGTTCTTC
CDR3 protein: CSANDPGQEDDEQFF

CDR3 length: 12
D gene: -
V gene: TRBV7-9
clone size: many
J gene: TRBJ1-4
CDR3 DNA: TGTGCCAGCATTGGGGCTAATGAAAAACTGTTTTTT
CDR3 protein: CASIGANEKLFF

CDR3 length: 18
D gene: TRBD1
V gene: TRBV2
clone size: few
J gene: TRBJ1-4
CDR3 DNA: TGTGCCATCAGTCCAGGGGGGCCCTCGGGACAAGCTAATGAAAAACTGTTTTTT
CDR3 protein: CAISPGGPSGQANEKLFF

CDR3 length: 13
D gene: -
V gene: TRBV2
clone size: many
J gene: TRBJ2-7
CDR3 DNA: TGTGCCAGCAGTGACGGGCTCTCCTACGAGCAGTACTTC
CDR3 protein: CASSDGLSYEQYF

CDR3 length: 15
D gene: -
V gene: TRBV25-1
clone size: many
J gene: TRBJ1-2
CDR3 DNA: TGTGCCAGCAGTGATTCACGGGGGACCCTCTATGGCTACACCTTC
CDR3 protein: CASSDSRGTLYGYTF

CDR3 length: 13
D gene: -
V gene: TRBV28
clone size: few
J gene: TRBJ1-2
CDR3 DNA: TGTGCCAGCGGACCCGGGACGGCAGATGGCTACACCTTC
CDR3 protein: CASGPGTADGYTF

CDR3 length: 14
D gene: -
V gene: TRBV5-1
clone size: many
J gene: TRBJ1-2
CDR3 DNA: TGCGCCAGCAGCTTGTCCGGGGAGGAGTATGGCTACACCTTC
CDR3 protein: CASSLSGEEYGYTF

CDR3 length: 17
D gene: -
V gene: TRBV5-6
clone size: many
J gene: TRBJ2-3
CDR3 DNA: TGTGCCAGCAGCCCTCCCCCTCATTATTCTAGCACAGATACGCAGTATTTT
CDR3 protein: CASSPPPHYSSTDTQYF

CDR3 length: 16
D gene: -
V gene: TRBV5-1
clone size: many
J gene: TRBJ1-1
CDR3 DNA: TGCGCCAGCAGCTACTCGAATTGGGGGCGTCGCACTGAAGCTTTCTTT
CDR3 protein: CASSYSNWGRRTEAFF

CDR3 length: 13
D gene: -
V gene: TRBV27
clone size: many
J gene: TRBJ1-1
CDR3 DNA: TGTGCCAGCAGGAGGCAGGGCAACACTGAAGCTTTCTTT
CDR3 protein: CASRRQGNTEAFF

CDR3 length: 15
D gene: TRBD1
V gene: TRBV20-1
clone size: -
J gene: TRBJ1-4
CDR3 DNA: TGCAGTGCTAGAGTTCCTGGACAGGGGTATGAAAAACTGTTTTTT
CDR3 protein: CSARVPGQGYEKLFF

CDR3 length: 14
D gene: TRBD1
V gene: TRBV29-1
clone size: many
J gene: TRBJ2-7
CDR3 DNA: TGCAGCGCCACCGGATCACAGGGGGACTACGAGCAGTACTTC
CDR3 protein: CSATGSQGDYEQYF

CDR3 length: 16
D gene: -
V gene: TRBV4-2
clone size: many
J gene: TRBJ1-1
CDR3 DNA: TGTGCCAGCAGCCTTTCGAGACAGGCCCTGAACACTGAAGCTTTCTTT
CDR3 protein: CASSLSRQALNTEAFF

CDR3 length: 17
D gene: TRBD1
V gene: TRBV12-3/TRBV12-4
clone size: many
J gene: TRBJ1-5
CDR3 DNA: TGTGCCAGCAGTCCCTATACAGGGGGCGCAGGCAATCAGCCCCAGCATTTT
CDR3 protein: CASSPYTGGAGNQPQHF